This T cell receptor beta chain is from a study of T cell responses to AZD1222 COVID-19 vaccine. Per the germline V gene, CDR1 is SNHLY and CDR2 is FYNNEI. V lost 4 bases, J lost 8 bases, and 14 bases lay in between. There are 13 residues in the CDR3. This clone was detected ten times or more. Measured with immunoSEQ multiplex PCR; TCRdb has only the in-frame clones, and not every one. The sample lists around 140,000 clones, 85% to 95% occurring once. The J gene is TRBJ1-2, the V gene TRBV2; maybe TRBD1 (5 bases). This sequence originates from an adult in good health. Sequenced here: peripheral blood, sampled on day 0 of MenACWY control vaccination. CDR3 sequence (DNA): TGTGCCAGCAGTGGAGCAGGGAGGCGCGGCTACACCTTC. Encoded protein: CASSGAGRRGYTF.